These T cell receptor beta chains were read from a single sample in a study of T cells after yellow fever vaccination. TCRdb independently ran MiXCR on the 5' RACE reads; one entry per CDR3 protein. This sample has some 560,000 distinct CDR3 sequences, with about 19% found just once. Sequencing used PBMCs, obtained 15 days after the yellow fever booster vaccination. Receptors were obtained from a man in his thirties or forties who received the YFV17D yellow fever vaccine. The CDR3 runs from the conserved cysteine through the conserved F or W. Fields, in order: clone size, V gene, J gene, D gene, CDR3 DNA, CDR3 protein. A D gene is named only where the DNA matches it firmly. Clone size appears in some rows only: once, few, many, or a class for an expanded clone.

clone_size: -
v_call: TRBV4-1
j_call: TRBJ2-2
d_call: -
cdr3_nt: TGCGCCAGCAGCAAGGAGGGGATTGGTTATTCCGGGGAGCTGTTTTTT
cdr3_aa: CASSKEGIGYSGELFF

clone_size: -
v_call: TRBV10-3
j_call: TRBJ2-7
d_call: -
cdr3_nt: TGTGCCATCAGTAGAAAGGGTGGGGGCCGGGAGAACGAGCAGTACTTC
cdr3_aa: CAISRKGGGRENEQYF

clone_size: -
v_call: TRBV7-2
j_call: TRBJ2-3
d_call: -
cdr3_nt: TGTGCCAGCAGCGCTCAGGATACGCAGTATTTT
cdr3_aa: CASSAQDTQYF

clone_size: -
v_call: TRBV14
j_call: TRBJ2-3
d_call: -
cdr3_nt: TGTGCCAGCAGCCGAGGGACTCCCTTTTCGGATACGCAGTATTTT
cdr3_aa: CASSRGTPFSDTQYF

clone_size: few
v_call: TRBV14
j_call: TRBJ2-3
d_call: -
cdr3_nt: TGTGCCAGCAGCCAACACCTCCCAAAGGAAGATACGCAGTATTTT
cdr3_aa: CASSQHLPKEDTQYF

clone_size: -
v_call: TRBV7-2
j_call: TRBJ2-2
d_call: -
cdr3_nt: TGTGCCAGCAGCTTAGACCATAGGGGCACTGAGCTGTTTTTT
cdr3_aa: CASSLDHRGTELFF

clone_size: -
v_call: TRBV10-3
j_call: TRBJ2-5
d_call: TRBD1
cdr3_nt: TGTGCCATCAGGGGGACAGGGCGACAAGAGACCCAGAACTTC
cdr3_aa: CAIRGTGRQETQNF

clone_size: -
v_call: TRBV4-3
j_call: TRBJ2-5
d_call: TRBD2
cdr3_nt: TGCGCCAGCAGCCAAGGGACTAGCGGGAGTTCTCAAGAGACCCAGTACTTC
cdr3_aa: CASSQGTSGSSQETQYF

clone_size: few
v_call: TRBV5-8
j_call: TRBJ2-1
d_call: -
cdr3_nt: TGTGCCAGCAGTTCGGGCAGCGCGGTCAATGAGCAGTTCTTC
cdr3_aa: CASSSGSAVNEQFF

clone_size: few
v_call: TRBV6-1
j_call: TRBJ2-2
d_call: -
cdr3_nt: TGTGCCAGCAGGGGCCGGACTGGGAACACCGGGGAGCTGTTTTTT
cdr3_aa: CASRGRTGNTGELFF

clone_size: -
v_call: TRBV6-1
j_call: TRBJ2-2
d_call: -
cdr3_nt: TGTGCCAGCAGGGACAATCCTGGGACCGGGGAGCTGTTTTTT
cdr3_aa: CASRDNPGTGELFF

clone_size: few
v_call: TRBV2
j_call: TRBJ1-5
d_call: -
cdr3_nt: TGTGCCAGCACCCGGGGGGAGGTCCCGAAGCATTTT
cdr3_aa: CASTRGEVPKHF

clone_size: few
v_call: TRBV6-5
j_call: TRBJ1-1
d_call: -
cdr3_nt: TGTGCCAGCAGTTTCAGGGGTCTAAAGAACACTGAAGCTTTCTTT
cdr3_aa: CASSFRGLKNTEAFF

clone_size: -
v_call: TRBV10-3
j_call: TRBJ2-7
d_call: -
cdr3_nt: TGTGCCATCAGTGATCCTCCGACTAGCTCCTACGAGCAGTACTTC
cdr3_aa: CAISDPPTSSYEQYF

clone_size: few
v_call: TRBV11-1
j_call: TRBJ2-2
d_call: -
cdr3_nt: TGTGCCAGCAGCCCGCAGCCCGGGGAGCTGTTTTTT
cdr3_aa: CASSPQPGELFF

clone_size: once
v_call: TRBV10-2
j_call: TRBJ2-7
d_call: -
cdr3_nt: TGCGCCAGCACGGGCAGGGTGAGCTACGAGCAGTACTTC
cdr3_aa: CASTGRVSYEQYF

clone_size: -
v_call: TRBV11-2
j_call: TRBJ1-6
d_call: -
cdr3_nt: TGTGCCAGCAGCCCTGGACTGAGAAATTCACCCCTCCACTTT
cdr3_aa: CASSPGLRNSPLHF

clone_size: -
v_call: TRBV5-1
j_call: TRBJ2-3
d_call: -
cdr3_nt: TGCGCCAGCAGCTTGGCACTCAAGGCAGATACGCAGTATTTT
cdr3_aa: CASSLALKADTQYF

clone_size: few
v_call: TRBV5-4
j_call: TRBJ2-5
d_call: TRBD1
cdr3_nt: TGTGCCTGGGGGACAGGTCCCTCGGAGACCCAGTACTTC
cdr3_aa: CAWGTGPSETQYF

clone_size: few
v_call: TRBV18
j_call: TRBJ2-2
d_call: -
cdr3_nt: TGTGCCAGCTCACTTCAGGCCACCGGGGAGCTGTTTTTT
cdr3_aa: CASSLQATGELFF

clone_size: -
v_call: TRBV12-3/TRBV12-4
j_call: TRBJ1-2
d_call: -
cdr3_nt: TGTGCCAGCAGTTTAGGAGGGAAGAATGGCTACACCTTC
cdr3_aa: CASSLGGKNGYTF

clone_size: -
v_call: TRBV7-9
j_call: TRBJ2-3
d_call: -
cdr3_nt: TGTGCCAGCAGCTTAGCCCGGCCCTGGGCCGGCACAGATACGCAGTATTTT
cdr3_aa: CASSLARPWAGTDTQYF

clone_size: few
v_call: TRBV7-2
j_call: TRBJ2-1
d_call: -
cdr3_nt: TGTGCCAGCAGCCCGCAGCTCGTCCCCAATGAGCAGTTCTTC
cdr3_aa: CASSPQLVPNEQFF

clone_size: -
v_call: TRBV29-1
j_call: TRBJ2-5
d_call: -
cdr3_nt: TGCAGCGTTGTAGGTTGGGAAGAGACCCAGTACTTC
cdr3_aa: CSVVGWEETQYF

clone_size: few
v_call: TRBV4-3
j_call: TRBJ2-7
d_call: -
cdr3_nt: TGCGCCAGCAGCCAAGGGTCGGGCAGGGCCCGACATGGGCAGTACTTC
cdr3_aa: CASSQGSGRARHGQYF

clone_size: -
v_call: TRBV10-3
j_call: TRBJ2-1
d_call: TRBD1
cdr3_nt: TGTGCCATCAGTGGATCCGGGACAGGGAACAATGAGCAGTTCTTC
cdr3_aa: CAISGSGTGNNEQFF

clone_size: few
v_call: TRBV7-2
j_call: TRBJ2-7
d_call: -
cdr3_nt: TGTGCCAGCAGCGCAGTGGAGGTTGAGCAGTACTTC
cdr3_aa: CASSAVEVEQYF

clone_size: few
v_call: TRBV6-2/TRBV6-3
j_call: TRBJ2-1
d_call: -
cdr3_nt: TGTGCCAGCAGTTACGATAGCGGGACAGGGAGAGCGGGAGTCTACAATGAGCAGTTCTTC
cdr3_aa: CASSYDSGTGRAGVYNEQFF

clone_size: -
v_call: TRBV15
j_call: TRBJ1-6
d_call: -
cdr3_nt: TGTGCCACCAGCAGAGGCGGGGGCCTCTCACCCCTCCACTTT
cdr3_aa: CATSRGGGLSPLHF

clone_size: -
v_call: TRBV6-1
j_call: TRBJ2-4
d_call: TRBD1
cdr3_nt: TGTGCCAGCAGCCGACAGGGGGGGGCCAAAAACATTCAGTACTTC
cdr3_aa: CASSRQGGAKNIQYF

clone_size: -
v_call: TRBV9
j_call: TRBJ2-2
d_call: TRBD1
cdr3_nt: TGTGCCAGCAGCGCCCGGGGACAGGGTAACACCGGGGAGCTGTTTTTT
cdr3_aa: CASSARGQGNTGELFF

clone_size: few
v_call: TRBV4-2
j_call: TRBJ2-1
d_call: TRBD2
cdr3_nt: TGTGCCAGCAGCCGTGACCGACAGGGGGTCCTAGCGGGAGGAGGGAATGAGCAGTTCTTC
cdr3_aa: CASSRDRQGVLAGGGNEQFF

clone_size: -
v_call: TRBV25-1
j_call: TRBJ2-6
d_call: -
cdr3_nt: TGTGCCAGCAGTAAGAGGGCCAACGTCCTGACTTTC
cdr3_aa: CASSKRANVLTF

clone_size: -
v_call: TRBV13
j_call: TRBJ2-1
d_call: -
cdr3_nt: TGTGCCAGCAGCCTTTTCGGACTCGACAATGAGCAGTTCTTC
cdr3_aa: CASSLFGLDNEQFF

clone_size: -
v_call: TRBV3-1
j_call: TRBJ1-4
d_call: -
cdr3_nt: TGTGCCAGCAGCTACCGGGCAGGGAATGAAAAACTGTTTTTT
cdr3_aa: CASSYRAGNEKLFF

clone_size: -
v_call: TRBV18
j_call: TRBJ2-3
d_call: -
cdr3_nt: TGTGCCAGCTCATCCAGAGAGGGAGTAGATACGCAGTATTTT
cdr3_aa: CASSSREGVDTQYF

clone_size: few
v_call: TRBV7-2
j_call: TRBJ2-3
d_call: -
cdr3_nt: TGTGCCAGCAGCTTAGTGTCCCTTGAATTTGATACGCAGTATTTT
cdr3_aa: CASSLVSLEFDTQYF

clone_size: -
v_call: TRBV12-3/TRBV12-4
j_call: TRBJ2-1
d_call: TRBD1
cdr3_nt: TGTGCCAGCAGTTTTTACCTCCGGACAGGGAATGAGCAGTTCTTC
cdr3_aa: CASSFYLRTGNEQFF

clone_size: -
v_call: TRBV7-8
j_call: TRBJ2-7
d_call: -
cdr3_nt: TGTGCCAGCAGCCCACGGGACTCCACAATTAACGAGCAGTACTTC
cdr3_aa: CASSPRDSTINEQYF

clone_size: many
v_call: TRBV25-1
j_call: TRBJ2-1
d_call: TRBD1
cdr3_nt: TGTGCCAGCAGTGAACAACAGGGGCAGGAGCAGTTCTTC
cdr3_aa: CASSEQQGQEQFF

clone_size: -
v_call: TRBV28
j_call: TRBJ2-7
d_call: TRBD1
cdr3_nt: TGTGCCAGCAGCGATTCCGGGACAGCGCCCTACGAGCAGTACTTC
cdr3_aa: CASSDSGTAPYEQYF

clone_size: many
v_call: TRBV18
j_call: TRBJ2-5
d_call: -
cdr3_nt: TGTGCCAGCTCACCAAATCAAGAGACCCAGTACTTC
cdr3_aa: CASSPNQETQYF

clone_size: -
v_call: TRBV6-1
j_call: TRBJ2-1
d_call: TRBD2
cdr3_nt: TGTGCCAGCAGGAGCGAGCGGGAGGGCCTGGGCTCCTACAATGAGCAGTTCTTC
cdr3_aa: CASRSEREGLGSYNEQFF

clone_size: -
v_call: TRBV11-1
j_call: TRBJ2-7
d_call: TRBD2
cdr3_nt: TGTGCCAGCAGTCCTACCGGGACTAACTACGAGCAGTACTTC
cdr3_aa: CASSPTGTNYEQYF

clone_size: once
v_call: TRBV9
j_call: TRBJ2-1
d_call: -
cdr3_nt: TGTGCCAGCAGCAAGGGGGGGGCGGGTGACAATGAGCAGTTCTTC
cdr3_aa: CASSKGGAGDNEQFF